Presented here are 26 T cell receptor beta chains from one specimen sequenced in a study of blood T cell repertoires in COVID-19. TCRdb's table, derived via immunoSEQ multiplex PCR, lists solely in-frame clones and lacks some. The repertoire holds under 350,000 clones, about nine tenths seen once, with approximately 4.1% in the top ten. The sample consisted of PBMCs or T cells enriched from blood (not recorded which). The origin of the receptors is a man aged 30 to 45 who had recovered from COVID-19.

The J gene is TRBJ2-3, the V gene TRBV7-2; 12 bases agree with TRBD2. The CDR3 has 14 residues. The V gene end was trimmed by 5 bases and the J gene end by 5 bases; junction bases not matched to a gene: 2. Germline V gives CDR1 SGHTA, CDR2 FQGNSA. This chain's CDR3 is CASSQGLAGDTQYF. The CDR3 nucleotides read TGTGCCAGCAGCCAGGGACTAGCGGGAGATACGCAGTATTTT.

The chain has TRBV10-3 and TRBJ2-1; 9 nucleotides align to TRBD1. This CDR3 region has 14 residues. Germline V lookup: CDR1 ENHRY, CDR2 SYGVKD. The trim removed 6 bases at V and 6 bases at J, leaving 6 bases unmatched. The CDR3 bases are TGTGCCATCAGAGTAGACAGGGGGGGCAATGAGCAGTTCTTC. It is translated as CAIRVDRGGNEQFF.

The chain recombines TRBV30 with TRBJ2-7; possible D gene TRBD1, 5 bases. In germline, CDR1 is GTSNPN, CDR2 SVGIG (reference sequence). Trimming removed 0 bases from V and 2 bases from J, with 23 bases in between. CDR3 length: 18 amino acids. CDR3 sequence: CAWSVSPPFDSLTYEQYF. The CDR3 DNA sequence: TGTGCCTGGAGTGTAAGCCCTCCCTTCGACAGTCTTACCTACGAGCAGTACTTC.

This sequence joins TRBV5-1 and TRBJ2-2; D uncertain. The germline V gene encodes CDR1 SGHRS and CDR2 YFSETQ. CDR3 length equals 17 residues. Trimming stripped 0 bases from V and 1 base from J, with 13 bases between. The CDR3, as DNA: TGCGCCAGCAGCTTGGCCTGGGTCGACAAGAACACCGGGGAGCTGTTTTTT. Protein product: CASSLAWVDKNTGELFF.

The chain links TRBV4-1 to TRBJ2-1; 7 bases fit TRBD2. The germline V gene encodes CDR1 MGHRA and CDR2 YSYEKL. The CDR3 consists of 18 residues. The ends lost 0 bases at V and 2 bases at J; junction bases unmatched: 10. The CDR3: CASSQDGGGGSTYNEQFF. CDR3 in DNA: TGCGCCAGCAGCCAAGATGGGGGTGGCGGGAGTACCTACAATGAGCAGTTCTTC.

The gene calls are TRBV19 and TRBJ2-3, with 9 bases lining up with TRBD2. V shed 6 bases, J shed 0 bases, and the junction held 13 bases outside the gene matches. This CDR3 spans 18 amino acids. Germline values: CDR1 LNHDA, CDR2 SQIVND (reference sequence). DNA for the CDR3: TGTGCCAGTAGGTCGGGACTAGCTCGACTATCTAGCACAGATACGCAGTATTTT. Translating gives CASRSGLARLSSTDTQYF.

This clone is a singleton in its sample. For the CDR3, the DNA is TGCGCCAGCAGCTTGCGTCTAGCGGGAGGGGATACGCAGTATTTT. Translation gives CASSLRLAGGDTQYF. The chain couples TRBV5-1 to TRBJ2-3; 12 bases line up with TRBD2. The CDR3 is made up of 15 amino acids. CDR1 is SGHRS, CDR2 YFSETQ, per germline. Losses at the gene ends were 1 base for V and 6 bases for J; bases not matched to a gene: 3.

The chain recombines TRBV9 with TRBJ1-2; the D gene is possibly TRBD1 (6 bases). The CDR3 sequence is 13 residues long. Trimming took off 0 bases at V and 8 bases at J, with 11 bases between the two ends. The germline CDR1 and CDR2 sequences are SGDLS and YYNGEE. The DNA of the CDR3 is TGTGCCAGCAGCGTAGGGGTCAGGGGAGGCTACACCTTC. Encoded protein: CASSVGVRGGYTF.

The V and J genes are TRBV21-1 and TRBJ2-3; no DNA check was done on the table's D call, TRBD2. TRBV21-1 is tagged as a pseudogene. The CDR3 is 16 amino acids. DNA for the CDR3: TGTGCCAGCAGCAAAGCGATCGGGACTAGCGTAGATACGCAGTATTTT. This encodes CASSKAIGTSVDTQYF.

The rearrangement joins TRBV7-8 to TRBJ2-1, with 7 nucleotides matching TRBD2. Trimming took 2 bases from V and 2 from J; bases not matched to a gene: 6. Germline V gene lookup returns CDR1 SGHVS and CDR2 FQNEAQ. The CDR3 loop spans 16 amino acids. As DNA, the CDR3 is TGTGCCAGCAGCTTAATCGGGCTAGCGGCCTACAATGAGCAGTTCTTC. This codes for CASSLIGLAAYNEQFF.

This sequence joins TRBV18 and TRBJ2-2, with 9 bases matching TRBD2. V lost 9 bases and J lost 7; bases outside the gene matches: 15. The CDR3 runs to 16 residues. The germline V gene encodes CDR1 KGHSH and CDR2 LQKENI. For the CDR3, the DNA is TGTGCCAGTCAACGCCCCAGCGGGAGGTTGATCGGGGAGCTGTTTTTT. This sequence encodes CASQRPSGRLIGELFF.

The rearrangement links TRBV30 to TRBJ2-7; TRBD1 aligns across 9 bases. The CDR3 covers 13 residues. The V and J ends lost 7 bases and 5 bases, in that order; junction bases with no gene match: 9. Germline values: CDR1 GTSNPN, CDR2 SVGIG (reference sequence). CDR3 loop: CAFRQGERNEQYF. The CDR3 region has the DNA TGTGCCTTTCGACAGGGGGAACGCAACGAGCAGTACTTC.

The genes are TRBV30 and TRBJ1-6, with D possibly matching TRBD1 (5 bases). The CDR3 runs to 14 residues. CDR1 is GTSNPN, CDR2 SVGIG, per germline (reference sequence). V was cut by 1 base and J by 7 bases, with 11 bases left in between. In DNA form, the CDR3 reads TGTGCCTGGAGTGAAGGGGCGGGGAATTCACCCCTCCACTTT. Encoded protein: CAWSEGAGNSPLHF.

A remark on this clone: Possible read error: a much larger clone is one base away. The V gene is TRBV2, the J gene TRBJ1-2, with 8 bases aligning to TRBD1. The CDR3 loop spans 13 amino acids. The V and J ends lost 6 bases and 4 bases, in that order; junction bases with no gene match: 4. Germline V lookup: CDR1 SNHLY, CDR2 FYNNEI. CDR3 sequence reads: CASSPDRVYGYTF. CDR3 in DNA: TGTGCCAGCAGCCCGGACAGGGTCTATGGCTACACCTTC.

The chain links TRBV10-1 to TRBJ2-1; no reliable D call. V was clipped by 2 bases and J by 6 bases, with 8 bases between them. Germline lookup yields CDR1 WNHNN and CDR2 SYGVQD (reference sequence). This CDR3 comprises 13 residues. The CDR3 DNA is TGCGCCAGCAGTGAGCCGTCCCGCAATGAGCAGTTCTTC. Translating gives CASSEPSRNEQFF.

This clone is a singleton in its sample. The genes are TRBV6-6 and TRBJ2-7; D might be TRBD1 (5 bases). This CDR3 comprises 15 residues. Per the germline V gene, CDR1 is MNHNY and CDR2 is SVGAGI (reference sequence). The V gene lost 6 bases and the J gene lost 2 bases, with 17 bases spanning the gap. This chain's CDR3 is CASRAGIASPYEQYF. CDR3 sequence (DNA): TGTGCCAGCAGAGCAGGGATAGCCTCCCCCTACGAGCAGTACTTC.

The chain joins TRBV4-1 to TRBJ2-3; 9 bases fit TRBD1. The CDR3 consists of 16 residues. With V trimmed by 3 bases and J by 4 bases, 8 bases remained unmatched. Germline CDR1 MGHRA, CDR2 YSYEKL. The CDR3 loop reads CASSHSYRGLADTQYF. The CDR3 bases are TGCGCCAGCAGCCATTCTTACAGGGGGCTAGCAGATACGCAGTATTTT.

The chain uses TRBV5-1 and TRBJ1-2, with a possible D match to TRBD1 (5 bases). The germline gives CDR1 SGHRS, CDR2 YFSETQ. CDR3 length equals 15 residues. Trimming pared 2 bases from V and 3 bases from J, leaving 14 bases between. The CDR3 bases are TGCGCCAGCAGCTTTGGGGCAGGGCATGACTATGGCTACACCTTC. It specifies CASSFGAGHDYGYTF.

The gene calls are TRBV5-1 and TRBJ1-2, with 8 positions matching TRBD1. Unmatched junction bases numbered 7, after V lost 5 bases and J lost 4 bases. The germline gives CDR1 SGHRS, CDR2 YFSETQ. This CDR3 spans 14 amino acids. The CDR3 loop is CASRVDRAIYGYTF. CDR3 nucleotides: TGCGCCAGCAGGGTGGACAGGGCAATCTATGGCTACACCTTC.

This clone is a singleton in its sample. At the DNA level, this CDR3 is encoded by other sequences in the same sample as well. The chain links TRBV27 to TRBJ1-1; TRBD1 aligns across 10 bases. This CDR3 has 15 residues. Trimming cost V 5 bases and J 2 bases; bases outside gene matches: 5. Germline V lookup: CDR1 MNHEY, CDR2 SMNVEV (reference sequence). In DNA form, the CDR3 reads TGTGCCAGCAGTACCCGGGACAGGGGCAACACTGAAGCTTTCTTT. It translates to CASSTRDRGNTEAFF.

The chain couples TRBV11-3 to TRBJ1-1; 7 nucleotides align to TRBD1. V shed 3 bases and J 1 base; nucleotides not matched to a gene: 2. The CDR3 is 14 amino acids. Germline V gene sequence: CDR1 SGHNT, CDR2 YENEEA. The CDR3, as DNA: TGTGCCAGCAGCTTGGACAGGTGGAACACTGAAGCTTTCTTT. Encoded protein: CASSLDRWNTEAFF. Filled out from reference TRBV11-3 and TRBJ1-1, the complete variable domain reads EAGVVQSPRYKIIEKKQPVAFWCNPISGHNTLYWYLQNLGQGPELLIRYENEEAVDDSQLPKDRFSAERLKGVDSTLKIQPAELGDSAVYLCASSLDRWNTEAFFGQGTRLTVV.

The V gene is TRBV14, the J gene TRBJ1-2; tentatively, D is TRBD1 (5 bases). Trimming removed 4 bases from V and 6 bases from J, with 15 bases in between. CDR1 SGHDN and CDR2 FVKESK come from the germline V gene. The CDR3 has 14 amino acids. CDR3 nucleotides: TGTGCCAGCAGCCGCCCGGGGCGGAGGGATGGCTACACCTTC. This encodes CASSRPGRRDGYTF.

V and J are TRBV5-4 and TRBJ1-1; D might be TRBD1 (5 bases). This CDR3 comprises 15 residues. CDR1 is SGHNT, CDR2 YYREEE, per germline (reference sequence). V shed 6 bases and J shed 5 bases, with 20 bases lying between them. This CDR3 is CASTHGGARGTEAFF. The DNA for the CDR3 is TGTGCCAGCACCCACGGAGGGGCCCGGGGGACTGAAGCTTTCTTT.

Worth noting for this clone: Other DNA sequences from this sample encode an identical CDR3 as well. The rearrangement links TRBV19 to TRBJ1-6; possibly TRBD1 for D (6 bases). The V end lost 3 bases, the J end lost 0 bases, and 9 bases lay between the germline ends. Germline V CDR1 and CDR2: LNHDA, SQIVND (reference sequence). The CDR3 consists of 16 residues. The CDR3 sequence: CASSITGSSYNSPLHF. CDR3 nucleotide sequence: TGTGCCAGTAGTATCACAGGGAGCTCCTATAATTCACCCCTCCACTTT.

This rearrangement joins TRBV28 to TRBJ1-2, with TRBD1 matching 7 bases. Per the germline V gene, CDR1 is MDHEN and CDR2 is SYDVKM. V lost 6 bases and J lost 5; bases outside the gene matches: 9. The length of the CDR3 is 14 residues. The CDR3 spells CASRPGTDLYGYTF. The CDR3 DNA follows: TGTGCCAGCAGGCCCGGGACAGACCTATATGGCTACACCTTC.

This clone showed up just once. The chain has TRBV4-1 and TRBJ2-5; possible D gene TRBD2, 5 bases. CDR3 length: 15 amino acids. CDR1 MGHRA and CDR2 YSYEKL come from the germline V gene. The V end was cut by 9 bases, the J end by 1 base, with 18 bases between. CDR3: CARTLPGSGQETQYF. Here the CDR3 DNA reads TGCGCCAGGACCCTCCCGGGGTCGGGCCAAGAGACCCAGTACTTC.